Presented here are 4 T cell receptor beta chains from one specimen sequenced in a study of long-term antiretroviral therapy in people with HIV. Running of the v3.0 immunoSEQ assay took place at survey level. TCRdb's table, derived via immunoSEQ multiplex PCR, lists solely in-frame clones and lacks some. The sample has tens of thousands of clones, under 85% seen once. This material consisted of unsorted PBMCs, taken 1.1 years before starting antiretroviral therapy. The receptor source for this set is a woman between 35 and 50 years old with HIV.

This rearrangement joins TRBV29-1 to TRBJ2-5, with 7 positions matching TRBD1. Germline CDR1 reads SQVTM; CDR2 reads ANQGSEA. The CDR3 covers 13 residues. Losses at the gene ends were 3 bases for V and 1 base for J; bases not matched to a gene: 2. CDR3 coding DNA: TGCAGCGTTGAGGGGACAGTCCAAGAGACCCAGTACTTC. Translation: CSVEGTVQETQYF.

The CDR3 reads CASSLAIQGTEAFF. The CDR3 DNA reads TGTGCCAGCAGCTTAGCGATTCAGGGGACTGAAGCTTTCTTT. The chain combines TRBV7-8 with TRBJ1-1, with D perhaps TRBD1 (6 bases). The V and J ends lost 0 bases and 5 bases respectively, with 10 bases between them. The CDR3 runs to 14 residues. Germline V gene sequence: CDR1 SGHVS, CDR2 FQNEAQ.

This rearrangement joins TRBV7-8 to TRBJ1-1, with D perhaps TRBD1 (6 bases). Germline lookup yields CDR1 SGHVS and CDR2 FQNEAQ. The CDR3 has 13 residues. V was cut by 6 bases and J by 12 bases, with 20 bases left in between. The CDR3 coding sequence is TGTGCCAGCAGAGGGCTTCAGGGGTTTGTTCCTTTCTTT. Its translation is CASRGLQGFVPFF.

The rearrangement joins TRBV19 to TRBJ1-1; D remains ambiguous. This CDR3 has 13 amino acids. With 8 bases removed from V and 8 bases from J, the gap between germline ends came to 18 bases. Germline V gives CDR1 LNHDA, CDR2 SQIVND (reference sequence). CDR3 nucleotide sequence: TGTGCCAGTCTTAGAGTACTCGGGCACGAAGCTTTCTTT. As protein: CASLRVLGHEAFF.